The rows below give T cell receptor beta chains drawn from one sample of a study of tumour-infiltrating T cells in Burkitt lymphoma. The method was immunoSEQ multiplex PCR; TCRdb's version includes in-frame clones alone and lacks a portion of them. Of over a thousand clones detected, around 12% appear once; the ten largest clones hold less than 25%. Sequencing was done on a sample of tumor tissue. The receptor source for this set is a human donor with Burkitt lymphoma. Both conserved end residues are part of each CDR3. D genes are given only for firm matches. Only part of the rows carry a size: once, few, many, or a class if the clone is expanded.

d_gene: -
v_gene: TRBV7-9
abundance: -
j_gene: TRBJ2-1
CDR3nt: TGTGCCAGCAGCTTAATACTAGGATACAATGAGCAGTTCTTC
CDR3aa: CASSLILGYNEQFF

d_gene: TRBD2
v_gene: TRBV10-2
abundance: -
j_gene: TRBJ2-1
CDR3nt: TGCGCCAGCAGTGATAGCGGGAGCTCCTACAATGAGCAGTTCTTC
CDR3aa: CASSDSGSSYNEQFF

d_gene: -
v_gene: TRBV19
abundance: few
j_gene: TRBJ2-7
CDR3nt: TGTGCCAGTAGTATAGTCGGCGAAGGGACGGTCTCCTACGAGCAGTACTTC
CDR3aa: CASSIVGEGTVSYEQYF

d_gene: -
v_gene: TRBV11-3
abundance: -
j_gene: TRBJ1-2
CDR3nt: TGTGCCAGCAGCCCTCCCGTGCGTGATGGCTACACCTTC
CDR3aa: CASSPPVRDGYTF

d_gene: -
v_gene: TRBV29-1
abundance: few
j_gene: TRBJ1-6
CDR3nt: TGCAGCGTTCTTACCGGGACCGAGAATTCACCCCTCCACTTT
CDR3aa: CSVLTGTENSPLHF

d_gene: -
v_gene: TRBV7-9
abundance: -
j_gene: TRBJ1-4
CDR3nt: TGTGCCAGCAGCGCCTGGAAGGAAAAGGAAAAACTGTTTTTT
CDR3aa: CASSAWKEKEKLFF

d_gene: -
v_gene: TRBV6-6
abundance: few
j_gene: TRBJ2-3
CDR3nt: TGTGCCAGCAGTTCTTTTAAGACAGATACGCAGTATTTT
CDR3aa: CASSSFKTDTQYF

d_gene: -
v_gene: TRBV11-2
abundance: -
j_gene: TRBJ1-6
CDR3nt: TGTGCCAGCAGCCCCGGAGACATCTCCTATAATTCACCCCTCCACTTT
CDR3aa: CASSPGDISYNSPLHF

d_gene: -
v_gene: TRBV7-2
abundance: few
j_gene: TRBJ1-1
CDR3nt: TGTGCCAGCAGCTACAAAACGGGGGGCGCTGAAGCTTTCTTT
CDR3aa: CASSYKTGGAEAFF

d_gene: TRBD1
v_gene: TRBV19
abundance: few
j_gene: TRBJ1-2
CDR3nt: TGTGCCAGTAGTCCCGGACAGGGGGAGTATGGCTACACCTTC
CDR3aa: CASSPGQGEYGYTF

d_gene: -
v_gene: TRBV21-1
abundance: few
j_gene: TRBJ1-1
CDR3nt: TGTGCCAGCATCGTCGAGGGGGGGAAGAACACTGAAGCTTTCTTT
CDR3aa: CASIVEGGKNTEAFF

d_gene: -
v_gene: TRBV4-2
abundance: large
j_gene: TRBJ1-1
CDR3nt: TGTGCCAGCAGCCCCATACTCGAGGGGGGGAACACTGAAGCTTTCTTT
CDR3aa: CASSPILEGGNTEAFF

d_gene: TRBD1
v_gene: TRBV19
abundance: -
j_gene: TRBJ1-5
CDR3nt: TGTGCCAGTAACCTAGACAGGGGGTATAGTCAGCCCCAGCATTTT
CDR3aa: CASNLDRGYSQPQHF